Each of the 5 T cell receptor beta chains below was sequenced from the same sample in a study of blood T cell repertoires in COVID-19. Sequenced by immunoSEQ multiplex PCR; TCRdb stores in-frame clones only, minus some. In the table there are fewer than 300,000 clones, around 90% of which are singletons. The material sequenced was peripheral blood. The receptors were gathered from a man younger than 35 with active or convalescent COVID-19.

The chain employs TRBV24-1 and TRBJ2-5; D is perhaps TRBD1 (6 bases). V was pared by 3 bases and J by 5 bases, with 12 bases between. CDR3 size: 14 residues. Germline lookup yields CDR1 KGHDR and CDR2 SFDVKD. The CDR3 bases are TGTGCCACCAGTGATGCAGGGGTGGAGGAGACCCAGTACTTC. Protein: CATSDAGVEETQYF.

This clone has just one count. The CDR3 region has the DNA TGTGCCAGCAGTGAATATGGTGGCAGGGGCGCCGAGCAGTACTTC. This encodes CASSEYGGRGAEQYF. The chain combines TRBV6-1 with TRBJ2-7; maybe TRBD1 (6 bases). The CDR3 sequence is 15 residues long. Germline CDR1 reads MNHNS; CDR2 reads SASEGT. Between the trimmed V and J ends, which lost 2 bases and 6 bases, there was a span of 17 bases.

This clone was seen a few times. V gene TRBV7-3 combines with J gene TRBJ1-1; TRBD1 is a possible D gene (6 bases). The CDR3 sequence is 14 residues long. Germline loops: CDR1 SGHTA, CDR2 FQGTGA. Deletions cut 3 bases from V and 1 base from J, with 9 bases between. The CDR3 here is CASSLGHSNTEAFF. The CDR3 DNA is TGTGCCAGCAGCTTGGGACACTCGAACACTGAAGCTTTCTTT.

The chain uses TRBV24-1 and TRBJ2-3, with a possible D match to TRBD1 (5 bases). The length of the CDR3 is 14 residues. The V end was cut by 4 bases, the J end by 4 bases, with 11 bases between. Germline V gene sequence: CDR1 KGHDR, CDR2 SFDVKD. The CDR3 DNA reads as TGTGCCACCAGTGACAGGGTATCCGCAGATACGCAGTATTTT. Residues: CATSDRVSADTQYF.

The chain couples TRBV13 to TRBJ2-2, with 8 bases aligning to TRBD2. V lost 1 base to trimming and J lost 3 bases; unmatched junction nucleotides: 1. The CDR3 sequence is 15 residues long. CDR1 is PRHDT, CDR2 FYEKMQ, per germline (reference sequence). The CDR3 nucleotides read TGTGCCAGCAGCTTAGCGGGGGGGCACACCGGGGAGCTGTTTTTT. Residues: CASSLAGGHTGELFF.